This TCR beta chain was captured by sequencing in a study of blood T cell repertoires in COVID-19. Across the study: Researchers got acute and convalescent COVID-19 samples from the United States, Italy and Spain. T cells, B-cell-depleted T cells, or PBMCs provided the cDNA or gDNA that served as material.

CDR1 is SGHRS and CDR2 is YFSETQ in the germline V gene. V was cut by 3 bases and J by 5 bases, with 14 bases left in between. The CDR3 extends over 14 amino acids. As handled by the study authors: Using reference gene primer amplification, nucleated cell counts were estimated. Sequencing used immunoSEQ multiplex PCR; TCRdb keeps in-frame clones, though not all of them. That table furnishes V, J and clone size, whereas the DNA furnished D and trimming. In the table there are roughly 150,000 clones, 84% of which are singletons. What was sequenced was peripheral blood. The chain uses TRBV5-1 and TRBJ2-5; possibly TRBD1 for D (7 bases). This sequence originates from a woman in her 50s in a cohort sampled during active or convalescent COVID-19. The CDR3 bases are TGCGCCAGCAGCTCCCAGGGGGGCCCTGAGACCCAGTACTTC. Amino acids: CASSSQGGPETQYF. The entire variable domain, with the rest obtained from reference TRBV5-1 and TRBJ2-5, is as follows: KAGVTQTPRYLIKTRGQQVTLSCSPISGHRSVSWYQQTPGQGLQFLFEYFSETQRNKGNFPGRFSGRQFSNSRSEMNVSTLELGDSALYLCASSSQGGPETQYFGPGTRLLVL.